This T cell receptor beta chain was retrieved from a study of blood T cell repertoires in COVID-19. Overall study: Material from acute and convalescent COVID-19 was sourced from the United States, Italy and Spain. The cDNA or gDNA used as material had been derived from T cells, B-cell-depleted T cells, or PBMCs.

V shed 6 bases and J 5 bases; nucleotides not matched to a gene: 4. This CDR3 comprises 13 residues. Germline V gene sequence: CDR1 SQVTM, CDR2 ANQGSEA. This clone has only one observation. Original methodology: Amplification with reference gene primers provided the estimates of nucleated cell counts. The assay was immunoSEQ multiplex PCR, and TCRdb's table has in-frame clones only and misses some. The V and J calls and clone size come from that table; D and trimming were worked out from the DNA. The data contain about 300,000 clones, roughly 86% of them seen just once; the ten biggest clones take up 1.3%.

Sequenced material: peripheral blood. The genes are TRBV29-1 and TRBJ1-4; 9 positions match TRBD1. The receptor was isolated from a man in his sixties or seventies with acute or convalescent COVID-19. CDR3 coding DNA: TGCAGCGTCTACAGGGGGCGAAATGAAAAACTGTTTTTT. This gives the protein CSVYRGRNEKLFF.